This T cell receptor beta chain was recorded in a study of blood T cell repertoires in COVID-19. About the research overall: T cells, B-cell-depleted T cells, or PBMCs provided the cDNA or gDNA that served as material.

Germline CDR1 SNHLY, CDR2 FYNNEI. The ends were cut back, 1 base at V and 4 bases at J, with 9 bases in the middle. The CDR3 is 14 amino acids. In the original workflow: Estimation of nucleated cell counts was performed using reference gene primer amplification. Profiling relied on immunoSEQ multiplex PCR, and the TCRdb table lists in-frame clones only, not all of them. Clone size and the V and J calls come from that table; the DNA yielded D and trimming. The data contain under 250,000 clones, about 86% of them seen just once; the ten biggest clones take up approximately 2.9%. This TCR came from a woman under 40 who had recovered from COVID-19. V gene TRBV2 combines with J gene TRBJ2-3, with D possibly being TRBD2 (5 bases). Sequenced material: peripheral blood. This chain's CDR3 is CASSEGLAADTQYF. CDR3 DNA: TGTGCCAGCAGTGAAGGGCTAGCCGCAGATACGCAGTATTTT.